One sample yielded the 8 T cell receptor beta chains listed below, sequenced in a study of control samples from healthy donors and cancer patients. The assay was immunoSEQ multiplex PCR, and TCRdb's table has in-frame clones only and misses some. The sample consists of about 80,000 clones, over 85% of them appearing once. Sample: blood. The source of these receptors is a man in his forties or fifties in good health.

CDR3 in DNA: TGTGCCAGCAGCTTAGACGCTTCTGGAAACACCATATATTTT. Encoded protein: CASSLDASGNTIYF. The J gene is TRBJ1-3, the V gene TRBV7-8; D gene unclear. Germline CDR1 SGHVS, CDR2 FQNEAQ. Trimming took 1 base from V and 1 from J, leaving 5 bases between them. There are 14 residues in the CDR3. The full variable domain, its missing parts supplied by reference TRBV7-8 and TRBJ1-3, is GAGVSQSPRYKVAKRGQDVALRCDPISGHVSLFWYQQALGQGPEFLTYFQNEAQLDKSGLPSDRFFAERPEGSVSTLKIQRTQQEDSAVYLCASSLDASGNTIYFGEGSWLTVV.

This clone was observed once. The V call is TRBV14, the J call TRBJ2-1, with D perhaps TRBD1 (5 bases). The V gene lost 4 bases and the J gene lost 3 bases, with 10 bases spanning the gap. This CDR3 comprises 14 residues. Looked up from germline, CDR1 is SGHDN and CDR2 is FVKESK. CDR3 sequence (DNA): TGTGCCAGCAGCCCCAGGGTCTTCTACAATGAGCAGTTCTTC. Amino acid sequence: CASSPRVFYNEQFF.

The V call is TRBV5-5, the J call TRBJ2-3; 7 nucleotides agree with TRBD2. Germline lookup yields CDR1 SGHKS and CDR2 YYEKEE (reference sequence). The CDR3 is made up of 15 amino acids. Trimming cost V 3 bases and J 0 bases; bases outside gene matches: 4. The CDR3 DNA sequence: TGTGCCAGCAGCTACCGGCGGGGGAGCACAGATACGCAGTATTTT. Its protein is CASSYRRGSTDTQYF. Full variable domain (rest looked up from reference TRBV5-5 and TRBJ2-3): DAGVTQSPTHLIKTRGQQVTLRCSPISGHKSVSWYQQVLGQGPQFIFQYYEKEERGRGNFPDRFSARQFPNYSSELNVNALLLGDSALYLCASSYRRGSTDTQYFGPGTRLTVL.

V gene TRBV18 combines with J gene TRBJ2-7; TRBD1 matches at 8 bases. V lost 4 bases and J lost 5; bases outside the gene matches: 10. This CDR3 is built from 15 residues. Germline loops: CDR1 KGHSH, CDR2 LQKENI. For the CDR3, the DNA is TGTGCCAGCTCACAAACAGGGGGGACGAGAAACGAGCAGTACTTC. Protein: CASSQTGGTRNEQYF.

The J gene is TRBJ2-7, the V gene TRBV4-1, with no clear D. This CDR3 has 16 amino acids. Germline V gene sequence: CDR1 MGHRA, CDR2 YSYEKL. V lost 1 base to trimming and J lost 0 bases, with 13 bases between them. CDR3 residues: CASSQVSGFLSYEQYF. CDR3 nucleotide sequence: TGCGCCAGCAGCCAAGTATCAGGCTTTCTCTCCTACGAGCAGTACTTC.

The gene calls are TRBV18 and TRBJ2-7; 11 bases align to TRBD1. Germline values: CDR1 KGHSH, CDR2 LQKENI. CDR3 length equals 13 residues. V was clipped by 4 bases and J by 6 bases; unmatched bases: 2. CDR3 sequence: CASSQGTGGEQYF. CDR3 coding DNA: TGTGCCAGCTCACAAGGGACAGGGGGCGAGCAGTACTTC.

The rearrangement joins TRBV1 to TRBJ2-7. TRBV1 is a pseudogene. The CDR3 is 15 amino acids. This CDR3 is CTSSQPTGPRYEQYF. In DNA form, the CDR3 reads TGCACCAGCAGCCAACCAACGGGACCTCGATACGAGCAGTACTTC.

This sequence joins TRBV7-6 and TRBJ2-2; D is perhaps TRBD2 (6 bases). Germline V gene lookup returns CDR1 SGHVS and CDR2 FNYEAQ. Trimming stripped 3 bases from V and 6 bases from J, with 17 bases between. The CDR3 has 16 residues. CDR3 DNA sequence: TGTGCCAGCAGCTTTAACGCGGGGCCCGTTCCCGGGGAGCTGTTTTTT. This encodes CASSFNAGPVPGELFF.